Shown below are 26 T cell receptor beta chains from a single sample sequenced in a study of blood T cell repertoires in COVID-19. Repertoires were generated with immunoSEQ multiplex PCR, while TCRdb's copy carries only in-frame clones and drops some. Of a few hundred thousand clones in the sample, roughly 88% were seen once. Sample: peripheral blood. The receptors come from a woman aged 25 to 39 with active or convalescent COVID-19.

The chain has TRBV5-4 and TRBJ2-3; D gene ambiguous. Germline loops: CDR1 SGHNT, CDR2 YYREEE (reference sequence). The CDR3 sequence is 13 residues long. The V end was cut by 4 bases, the J end by 2 bases, with 8 bases between. CDR3 coding DNA: TGTGCCAGCAGCCCGGGTCCCACAGATACGCAGTATTTT. This encodes CASSPGPTDTQYF.

CDR3 in amino acids: CASSTTGGTSYNEQFF. In nucleotides, the CDR3 is TGTGCCAGTAGTACCACAGGGGGGACCTCCTACAATGAGCAGTTCTTC. The chain joins TRBV19 to TRBJ2-1; 8 nucleotides match TRBD1. V was pared by 4 bases and J by 0 bases, with 5 bases of the junction left unmatched. The CDR3 length is 16 residues. Germline V CDR1 and CDR2: LNHDA, SQIVND (reference sequence).

This chain joins TRBV5-4 and TRBJ1-1, with D possibly matching TRBD1 (5 bases). This CDR3 is 14 amino acids long. Germline CDR1 and CDR2: SGHNT and YYREEE (reference sequence). Trimming removed 0 bases at V and 1 base at J, with 7 bases between. Written as DNA, the CDR3 is TGTGCCAGCAGCTTGGACGGACAGAACACTGAAGCTTTCTTT. Protein product: CASSLDGQNTEAFF.

The CDR3 spells CASSLTGSYGYTF. CDR3 bases: TGTGCCAGCAGTTTAACAGGATCCTATGGCTACACCTTC. V usage is TRBV27 and J usage is TRBJ1-2, with D possibly TRBD1 on 5 matching bases. In germline, CDR1 is MNHEY, CDR2 SMNVEV (reference sequence). The CDR3 is 13 residues long. Trimming took 2 bases from V and 4 from J, leaving 8 bases between them.

This sequence joins TRBV6-2 or TRBV6-3 and TRBJ2-3; D is perhaps TRBD2 (5 bases). V was pared by 6 bases and J by 7 bases, with 11 bases between. This CDR3 contains 12 residues. Germline V gene sequence: CDR1 MNHEY, CDR2 SVGEGT. In DNA, the CDR3 is TGTGCCAGCAGCCAAGGACTCCATACGCAGTATTTT. Its translation is CASSQGLHTQYF.

The chain employs TRBV6-5 and TRBJ2-6; D ambiguous. The CDR3 extends over 15 amino acids. The V end was cut by 5 bases, the J end by 0 bases, with 8 bases between. Per the germline V gene, CDR1 is MNHEY and CDR2 is SVGAGI. The CDR3 nucleotides read TGTGCCAGCAGTCACACCTCCTCTGGGGCCAACGTCCTGACTTTC. Its protein is CASSHTSSGANVLTF.

The rearrangement joins TRBV28 to TRBJ2-5; D may be TRBD2 (6 bases). V was shortened by 2 bases and J by 5 bases, with 9 bases between the two germline ends. The CDR3 length is 13 residues. The germline V gene encodes CDR1 MDHEN and CDR2 SYDVKM. The CDR3 here is CASSLPGEETQYF. CDR3 sequence (DNA): TGTGCCAGCAGTTTACCGGGGGAGGAGACCCAGTACTTC.

This chain connects TRBV10-3 to TRBJ1-6; D is unclear. CDR3 length: 12 residues. Germline CDR1 reads ENHRY; CDR2 reads SYGVKD. The V end lost 6 bases, the J end lost 4 bases, and 4 bases lay between the germline ends. As DNA, the CDR3 is TGTGCCATCAGACAATATAATTCACCCCTCCACTTT. Its translation is CAIRQYNSPLHF.

J is TRBJ1-1 and V is TRBV9, with TRBD1 matching 9 bases. Germline V gene data show CDR1 as SGDLS and CDR2 as YYNGEE. With 2 bases clipped from V and 9 bases from J, the junction kept 8 bases outside the gene matches. The CDR3 is 14 residues long. The CDR3 DNA reads TGTGCCAGCAGCGTGGGACAGGGCAGTACAAAAGCTTTCTTT. Translating gives CASSVGQGSTKAFF.

The V call is TRBV5-6, the J call TRBJ1-2; 7 positions match TRBD1. This CDR3 has 18 amino acids. Germline trimming cut 6 bases from V and 0 bases from J; bases unmatched to any gene: 17. Per germline, CDR1 SGHDT and CDR2 YYEEEE. Here the CDR3 reads CASTYIASRTGANYGYTF. CDR3 DNA sequence: TGTGCCAGCACCTACATCGCATCCCGGACAGGAGCTAACTATGGCTACACCTTC.

CDR3 amino acids: CASPRGGVPKETQYF. The DNA for the CDR3 is TGTGCCAGCCCGAGGGGGGGGGTCCCCAAGGAGACCCAGTACTTC. The V gene is TRBV19, the J gene TRBJ2-5; D might be TRBD2 (7 bases). CDR3 length: 15 residues. Germline V gene lookup returns CDR1 LNHDA and CDR2 SQIVND (reference sequence). The V gene lost 9 bases and the J gene lost 5 bases, with 22 bases spanning the gap. The full variable domain, completed using reference TRBV19 and TRBJ2-5, is DGGITQSPKYLFRKEGQNVTLSCEQNLNHDAMYWYRQDPGQGLRLIYYSQIVNDFQKGDIAEGYSVSREKKESFPLTVTSAQKNPTAFYLCASPRGGVPKETQYFGPGTRLLVL.

This clone was found many times. The chain links TRBV28 to TRBJ1-2; a possible D gene is TRBD1 (5 bases). The CDR3 loop spans 13 amino acids. The germline CDR1 and CDR2 sequences are MDHEN and SYDVKM. Trimming pared 2 bases from V and 8 bases from J, leaving 12 bases between. The CDR3 nucleotides read TGTGCCAGCAGTTTAGCGGGGGGAGTAGGCTACACCTTC. Translated: CASSLAGGVGYTF.

V is TRBV6-2 or TRBV6-3 and J is TRBJ2-7; D is ambiguous. V lost 5 bases to trimming and J lost 6 bases, with 17 bases between them. Looked up from germline, CDR1 is MNHEY and CDR2 is SVGEGT. The CDR3 has 14 amino acids. The CDR3 DNA reads as TGTGCCAGCAGTCCCCGGGTCCCGACGGGCGAGCAGTACTTC. Its protein is CASSPRVPTGEQYF.

Here the CDR3 reads CASSETGFGTEAFF. The CDR3 nucleotides read TGTGCCAGCAGTGAAACGGGGTTTGGCACTGAAGCTTTCTTT. This chain joins TRBV6-1 and TRBJ1-1, with D uncertain. CDR3 length equals 14 residues. The germline gives CDR1 MNHNS, CDR2 SASEGT. The germline V and J ends were trimmed by 2 bases and 4 bases, with 11 bases remaining between them.

This chain connects TRBV4-2 to TRBJ2-1; 7 bases are a match to TRBD1. J lost 5 bases, V lost 0 bases, and 4 bases had no gene match. CDR3 size: 15 residues. CDR1 and CDR2 from the germline V gene are LGHNA and YNFKEQ. The CDR3 coding sequence is TGTGCCAGCAGCCAAGAAGGGGGACAGAACAATGAGCAGTTCTTC. It translates to CASSQEGGQNNEQFF.

The rearrangement links TRBV6-5 to TRBJ2-7, with 7 positions matching TRBD1. Germline values: CDR1 MNHEY, CDR2 SVGAGI. The V and J ends lost 5 bases and 8 bases, in that order; junction bases with no gene match: 15. The length of the CDR3 is 15 residues. CDR3 nucleotide sequence: TGTGCCAGCAGTCCCTCGATGACAGGGTTGACGCAGCAGTACTTC. This encodes CASSPSMTGLTQQYF.

CDR3 nucleotides: TGTGGTTCCACGGGGAGCAATCAGCCCCAGCATTTT. Translation gives CGSTGSNQPQHF. V gene TRBV28 combines with J gene TRBJ1-5; D not certain. The CDR3 totals 12 residues. The germline gives CDR1 MDHEN, CDR2 SYDVKM.

J is TRBJ1-6 and V is TRBV9, with D tentatively TRBD1 (6 bases). V was trimmed by 3 bases and J by 13 bases, leaving 11 bases between them. The germline V gene has CDR1 SGDLS and CDR2 YYNGEE. The CDR3 consists of 12 residues. In nucleotides, the CDR3 is TGTGCCAGCAGCGCGTCGACAGGCCCCCTCCACTTT. Translating gives CASSASTGPLHF. The complete variable domain, with remaining parts taken from reference TRBV9 and TRBJ1-6, reads DSGVTQTPKHLITATGQRVTLRCSPRSGDLSVYWYQQSLDQGLQFLIQYYNGEERAKGNILERFSAQQFPDLHSELNLSSLELGDSALYFCASSASTGPLHFGNGTRLTVT.

This chain joins TRBV19 and TRBJ1-2; 9 positions agree with TRBD1. The trim removed 4 bases at V and 4 bases at J, leaving 4 bases unmatched. Germline V gives CDR1 LNHDA, CDR2 SQIVND (reference sequence). The CDR3 spans 14 residues. CDR3 coding DNA: TGTGCCAGTAGTAGAACAGGGGGCAGCTATGGCTACACCTTC. Amino acids: CASSRTGGSYGYTF.

The gene calls are TRBV5-1 and TRBJ2-7, with D possibly being TRBD2 (5 bases). From germline, CDR1 is SGHRS and CDR2 YFSETQ. The CDR3 runs to 13 residues. The V end was cut by 4 bases, the J end by 6 bases, with 14 bases between. CDR3 DNA sequence: TGCGCCAGCAGCAGGCGGGTCGCGGGCGAGCAGTACTTC. This codes for CASSRRVAGEQYF. Drawing the rest from reference TRBV5-1 and TRBJ2-7, the complete variable domain is KAGVTQTPRYLIKTRGQQVTLSCSPISGHRSVSWYQQTPGQGLQFLFEYFSETQRNKGNFPGRFSGRQFSNSRSEMNVSTLELGDSALYLCASSRRVAGEQYFGPGTRLTVT.

This clone came up a few times. This chain joins TRBV30 and TRBJ1-6; D is possibly TRBD1 (5 bases). This CDR3 spans 14 amino acids. The ends were cut back, 6 bases at V and 7 bases at J, with 16 bases in the middle. Germline V gene data show CDR1 as GTSNPN and CDR2 as SVGIG (reference sequence). The CDR3 nucleotides are TGTGCCTGCCGTGGGGCGGCGAAAAATTCACCCCTCCACTTT. Amino acid sequence: CACRGAAKNSPLHF.

The chain has TRBV6-7 and TRBJ1-5, with 12 bases fitting TRBD1. TRBV6-7 is placed among ORFs of uncertain function. There are 19 residues in the CDR3. The trim removed 4 bases at V and 7 bases at J, leaving 17 bases unmatched. This CDR3 is CASSSFRRDRGHVEQPQHF. DNA of the CDR3: TGTGCCAGCAGTTCTTTCCGCCGGGACAGGGGGCATGTTGAACAGCCCCAGCATTTT.

The V gene is TRBV3-1 (or the pseudogene TRBV3-2), the J gene TRBJ1-1, with 7 bases aligning to TRBD1. Germline V gives CDR1 LGHDT, CDR2 YNNKEL (reference sequence). Trimming cost V 0 bases and J 7 bases; bases outside gene matches: 2. The CDR3 runs 13 residues. The CDR3: CASSQEGTDEAFF. The DNA of the CDR3 is TGTGCCAGCAGCCAAGAGGGGACAGATGAAGCTTTCTTT.

The V call is TRBV28, the J call TRBJ1-1; D may be TRBD1 (6 bases). There are 12 residues in the CDR3. From germline, CDR1 is MDHEN and CDR2 SYDVKM. V lost 3 bases to trimming and J lost 8 bases, with 10 bases between them. This CDR3 is CASSLDSQEAFF. DNA of the CDR3: TGTGCCAGCAGTTTGGACAGCCAAGAAGCTTTCTTT. Together with reference TRBV28 and TRBJ1-1, the CDR3 gives the full variable domain: DVKVTQSSRYLVKRTGEKVFLECVQDMDHENMFWYRQDPGLGLRLIYFSYDVKMKEKGDIPEGYSVSREKKERFSLILESASTNQTSMYLCASSLDSQEAFFGQGTRLTVV.

The gene calls are TRBV24-1 and TRBJ2-1; tentatively, D is TRBD1 (5 bases). V was cut by 0 bases and J by 8 bases, with 13 bases left in between. Germline CDR1 and CDR2: KGHDR and SFDVKD. The CDR3 consists of 15 residues. The CDR3 protein is CATSDLGAGSHEQFF. In DNA, the CDR3 is TGTGCCACCAGTGATTTGGGGGCTGGTAGTCATGAGCAGTTCTTC.

The chain joins TRBV7-6 to TRBJ1-5; D not resolved. This CDR3 comprises 16 residues. Trimming removed 5 bases at V and 3 bases at J, with 17 bases between. Germline V gene lookup returns CDR1 SGHVS and CDR2 FNYEAQ. The CDR3 DNA follows: TGTGCCAGCAGCCCCAGCCGGCTGAGGGACAATCAGCCCCAGCATTTT. As protein: CASSPSRLRDNQPQHF.